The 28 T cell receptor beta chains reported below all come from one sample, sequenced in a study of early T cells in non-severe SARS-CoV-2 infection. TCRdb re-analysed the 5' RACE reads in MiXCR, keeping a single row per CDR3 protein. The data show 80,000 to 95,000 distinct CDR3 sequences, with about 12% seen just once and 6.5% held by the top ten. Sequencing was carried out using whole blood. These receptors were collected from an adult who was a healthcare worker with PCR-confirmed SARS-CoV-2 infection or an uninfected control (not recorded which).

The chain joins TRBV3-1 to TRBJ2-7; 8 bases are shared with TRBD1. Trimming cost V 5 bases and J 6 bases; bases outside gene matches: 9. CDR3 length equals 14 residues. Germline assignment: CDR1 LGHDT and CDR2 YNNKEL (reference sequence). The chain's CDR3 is CASSAGTGSLEQYF. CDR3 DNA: TGTGCCAGCAGCGCCGGGACAGGCTCCCTCGAGCAGTACTTC.

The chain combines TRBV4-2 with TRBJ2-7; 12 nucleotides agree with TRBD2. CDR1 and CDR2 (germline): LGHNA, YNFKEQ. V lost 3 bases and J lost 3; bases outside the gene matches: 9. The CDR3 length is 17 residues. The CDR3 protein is CASSQASGRGALYEQYF. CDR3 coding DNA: TGTGCCAGCAGCCAGGCTAGCGGGAGGGGGGCCCTCTACGAGCAGTACTTC.

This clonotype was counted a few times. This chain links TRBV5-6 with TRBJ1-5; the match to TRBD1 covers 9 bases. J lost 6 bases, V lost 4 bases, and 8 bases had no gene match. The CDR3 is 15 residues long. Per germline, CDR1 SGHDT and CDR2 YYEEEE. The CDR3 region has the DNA TGTGCCAGCAGCATCTTGGGACAGGGAGGTCAGCCCCAGCATTTT. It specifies CASSILGQGGQPQHF.

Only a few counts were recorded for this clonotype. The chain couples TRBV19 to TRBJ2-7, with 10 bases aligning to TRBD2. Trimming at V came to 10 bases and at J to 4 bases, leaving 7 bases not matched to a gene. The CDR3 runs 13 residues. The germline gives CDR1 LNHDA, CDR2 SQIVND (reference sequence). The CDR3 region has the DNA TGTGCCACCTCTTCAGCGGGGGGGTACGAGCAGTACTTC. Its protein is CATSSAGGYEQYF.

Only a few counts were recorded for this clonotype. The CDR3 protein is CSVGAVPQETQYF. In DNA form, the CDR3 reads TGCAGCGTCGGGGCTGTTCCACAAGAGACCCAGTACTTC. This chain uses TRBV29-1 with TRBJ2-5; D tentatively reads TRBD1 or TRBD2 (5 bases each). V was clipped by 6 bases and J by 2 bases, with 13 bases between them. Germline V gene lookup returns CDR1 SQVTM and CDR2 ANQGSEA. The CDR3 extends over 13 amino acids. Together with reference TRBV29-1 and TRBJ2-5, the CDR3 gives the full variable domain: SAVISQKPSRDICQRGTSLTIQCQVDSQVTMMFWYRQQPGQSLTLIATANQGSEATYESGFVIDKFPISRPNLTFSTLTVSNMSPEDSSIYLCSVGAVPQETQYFGPGTRLLVL.

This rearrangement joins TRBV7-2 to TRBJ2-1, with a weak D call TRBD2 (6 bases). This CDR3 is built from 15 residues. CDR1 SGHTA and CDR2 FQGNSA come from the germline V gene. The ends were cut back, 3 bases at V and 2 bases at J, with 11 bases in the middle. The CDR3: CASSLIAATYNEQFF. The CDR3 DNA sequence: TGTGCCAGCAGCTTGATAGCGGCTACCTACAATGAGCAGTTCTTC.

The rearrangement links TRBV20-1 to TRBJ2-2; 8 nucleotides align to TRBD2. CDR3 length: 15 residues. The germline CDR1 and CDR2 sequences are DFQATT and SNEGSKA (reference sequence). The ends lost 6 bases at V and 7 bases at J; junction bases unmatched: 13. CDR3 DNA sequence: TGCAGTGCCCAGGCCGGGAGCGGGAGAATCGGGGAGCTGTTTTTT. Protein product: CSAQAGSGRIGELFF.

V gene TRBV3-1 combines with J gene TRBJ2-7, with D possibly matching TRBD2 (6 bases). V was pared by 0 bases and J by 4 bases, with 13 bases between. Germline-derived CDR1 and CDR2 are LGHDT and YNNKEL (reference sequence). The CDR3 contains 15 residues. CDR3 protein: CASSQDSSGLYEQYF. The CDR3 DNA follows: TGTGCCAGCAGCCAAGACTCCAGCGGGCTGTACGAGCAGTACTTC.

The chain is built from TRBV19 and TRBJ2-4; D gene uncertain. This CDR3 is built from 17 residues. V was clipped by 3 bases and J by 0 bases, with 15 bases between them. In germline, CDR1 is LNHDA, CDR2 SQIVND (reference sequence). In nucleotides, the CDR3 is TGTGCCAGTAGTATCATGTCGGACCCACTAGCCAAAAACATTCAGTACTTC. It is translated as CASSIMSDPLAKNIQYF.

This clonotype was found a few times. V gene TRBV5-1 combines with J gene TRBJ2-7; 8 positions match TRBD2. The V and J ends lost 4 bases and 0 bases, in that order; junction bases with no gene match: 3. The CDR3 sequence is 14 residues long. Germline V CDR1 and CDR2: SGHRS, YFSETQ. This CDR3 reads CASSKAGASYEQYF. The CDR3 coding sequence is TGCGCCAGCAGCAAAGCGGGAGCCTCCTACGAGCAGTACTTC.

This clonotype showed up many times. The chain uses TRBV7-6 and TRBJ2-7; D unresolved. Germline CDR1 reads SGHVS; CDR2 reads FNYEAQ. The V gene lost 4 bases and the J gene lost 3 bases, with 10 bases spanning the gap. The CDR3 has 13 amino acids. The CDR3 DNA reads TGTGCCAGCAGCTCCGGAGCGCACTACGAGCAGTACTTC. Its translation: CASSSGAHYEQYF.

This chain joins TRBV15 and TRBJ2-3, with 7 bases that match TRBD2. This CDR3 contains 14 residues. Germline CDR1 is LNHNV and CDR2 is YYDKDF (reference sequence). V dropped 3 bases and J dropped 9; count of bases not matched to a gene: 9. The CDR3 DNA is TGTGCCACCAGCAGTGGGGAGGGTGCGGGAACGCAGTATTTT. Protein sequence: CATSSGEGAGTQYF. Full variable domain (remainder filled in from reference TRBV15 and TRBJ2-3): DAMVIQNPRYQVTQFGKPVTLSCSQTLNHNVMYWYQQKSSQAPKLLFHYYDKDFNNEADTPDNFQSRRPNTSFCFLDIRSPGLGDTAMYLCATSSGEGAGTQYFGPGTRLTVL.

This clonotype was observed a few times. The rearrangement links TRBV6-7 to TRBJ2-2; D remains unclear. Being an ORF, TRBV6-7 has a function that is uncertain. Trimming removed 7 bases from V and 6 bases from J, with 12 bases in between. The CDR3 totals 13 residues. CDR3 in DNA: TGTGCCAGCATATTGGCCAGAGCCGGGGAGCTGTTTTTT. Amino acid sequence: CASILARAGELFF.

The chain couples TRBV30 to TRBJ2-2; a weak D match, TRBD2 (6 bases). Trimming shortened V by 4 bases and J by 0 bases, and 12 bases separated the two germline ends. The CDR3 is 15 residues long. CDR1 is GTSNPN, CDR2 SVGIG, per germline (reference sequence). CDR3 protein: CAWTRRGSNTGELFF. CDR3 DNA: TGTGCCTGGACCCGTCGGGGGTCGAACACCGGGGAGCTGTTTTTT. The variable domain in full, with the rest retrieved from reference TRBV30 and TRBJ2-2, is SQTIHQWPATLVQPVGSPLSLECTVEGTSNPNLYWYRQAAGRGLQLLFYSVGIGQISSEVPQNLSASRPQDRQFILSSKKLLLSDSGFYLCAWTRRGSNTGELFFGEGSRLTVL.

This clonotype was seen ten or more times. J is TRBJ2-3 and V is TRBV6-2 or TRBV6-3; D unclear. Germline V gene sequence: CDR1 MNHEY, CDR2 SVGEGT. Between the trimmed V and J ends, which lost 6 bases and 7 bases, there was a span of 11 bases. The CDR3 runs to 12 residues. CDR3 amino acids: CASSPTQYTQYF. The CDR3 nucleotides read TGTGCCAGCAGCCCGACCCAGTATACGCAGTATTTT.

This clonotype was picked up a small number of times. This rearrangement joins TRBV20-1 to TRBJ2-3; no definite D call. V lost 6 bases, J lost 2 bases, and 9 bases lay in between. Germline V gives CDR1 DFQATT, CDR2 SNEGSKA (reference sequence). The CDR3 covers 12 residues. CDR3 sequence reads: CSAPGNTDTQYF. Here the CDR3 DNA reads TGCAGTGCCCCTGGCAACACAGATACGCAGTATTTT.

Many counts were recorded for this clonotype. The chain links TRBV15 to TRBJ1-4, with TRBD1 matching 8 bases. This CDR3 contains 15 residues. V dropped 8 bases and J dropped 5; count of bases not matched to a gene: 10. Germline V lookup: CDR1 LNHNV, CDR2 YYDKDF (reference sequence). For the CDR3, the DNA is TGTGCCACCTACAGGGGGGGGTCCTCAAATGAAAAACTGTTTTTT. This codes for CATYRGGSSNEKLFF.

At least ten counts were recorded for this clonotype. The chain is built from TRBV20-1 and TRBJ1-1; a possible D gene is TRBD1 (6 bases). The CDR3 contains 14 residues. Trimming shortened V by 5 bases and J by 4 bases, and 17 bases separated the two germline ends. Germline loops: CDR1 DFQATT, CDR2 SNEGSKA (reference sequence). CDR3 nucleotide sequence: TGCAGTGCTGGGGGCAGGGGTTCACGCACTGAAGCTTTCTTT. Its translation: CSAGGRGSRTEAFF.

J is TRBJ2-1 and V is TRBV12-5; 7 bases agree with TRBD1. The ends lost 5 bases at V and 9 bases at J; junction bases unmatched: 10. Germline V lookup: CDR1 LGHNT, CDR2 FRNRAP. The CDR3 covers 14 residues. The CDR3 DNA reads TGTGCTAGTGGTCCCCGGGACAGCCTCCGTGAGCAGTTCTTC. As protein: CASGPRDSLREQFF.

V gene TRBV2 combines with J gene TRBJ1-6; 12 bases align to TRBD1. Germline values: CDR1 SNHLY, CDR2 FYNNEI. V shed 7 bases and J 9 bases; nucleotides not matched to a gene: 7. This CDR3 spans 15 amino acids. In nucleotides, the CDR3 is TGTGCCAGCAACCTGGGGACAGGGGGCATTTCACCCCTCCACTTT. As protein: CASNLGTGGISPLHF.

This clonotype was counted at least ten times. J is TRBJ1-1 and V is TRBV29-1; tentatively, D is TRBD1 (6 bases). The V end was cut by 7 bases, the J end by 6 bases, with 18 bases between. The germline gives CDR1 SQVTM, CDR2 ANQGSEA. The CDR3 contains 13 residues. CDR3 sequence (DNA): TGCAGCGGATTTCGGGGGCGTCTCTCTGAAGCTTTCTTT. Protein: CSGFRGRLSEAFF.

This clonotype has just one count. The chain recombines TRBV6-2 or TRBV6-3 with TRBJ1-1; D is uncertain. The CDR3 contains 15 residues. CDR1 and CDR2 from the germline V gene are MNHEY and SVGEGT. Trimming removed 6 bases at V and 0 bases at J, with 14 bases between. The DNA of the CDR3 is TGTGCCAGCAGCTGGGAGGGTCCGATGAACACTGAAGCTTTCTTT. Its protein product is CASSWEGPMNTEAFF.

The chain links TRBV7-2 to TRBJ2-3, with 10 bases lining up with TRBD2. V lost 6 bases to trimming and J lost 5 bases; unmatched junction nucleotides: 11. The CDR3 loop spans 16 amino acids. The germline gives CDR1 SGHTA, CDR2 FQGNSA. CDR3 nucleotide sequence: TGTGCCAGCAGTCGCACCTCAGCGGGAGGGGGAGATACGCAGTATTTT. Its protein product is CASSRTSAGGGDTQYF.

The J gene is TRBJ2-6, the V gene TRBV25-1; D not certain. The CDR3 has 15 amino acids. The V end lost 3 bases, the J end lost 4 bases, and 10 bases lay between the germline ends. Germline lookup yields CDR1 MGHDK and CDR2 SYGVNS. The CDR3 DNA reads TGTGCCAGCAGTGACGATGTTGCCGGGGCCAACGTCCTGACTTTC. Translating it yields CASSDDVAGANVLTF.

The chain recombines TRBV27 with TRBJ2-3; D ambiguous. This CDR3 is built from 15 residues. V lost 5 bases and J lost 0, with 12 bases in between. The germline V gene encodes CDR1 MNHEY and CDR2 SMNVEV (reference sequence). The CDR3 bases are TGTGCCAGCAGTCACACAGACCCGAGCACAGATACGCAGTATTTT. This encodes CASSHTDPSTDTQYF.

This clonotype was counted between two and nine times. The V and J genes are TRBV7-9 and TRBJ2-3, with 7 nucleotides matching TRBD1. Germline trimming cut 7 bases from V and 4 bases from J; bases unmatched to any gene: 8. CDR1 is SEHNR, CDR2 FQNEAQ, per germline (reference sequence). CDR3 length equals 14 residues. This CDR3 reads CASKTDRAPDTQYF. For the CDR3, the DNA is TGTGCCAGCAAGACAGACAGGGCCCCAGATACGCAGTATTTT.

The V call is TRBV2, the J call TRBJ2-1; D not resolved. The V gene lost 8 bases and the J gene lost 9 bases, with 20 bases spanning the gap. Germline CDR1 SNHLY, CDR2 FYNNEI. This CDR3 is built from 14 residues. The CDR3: CASQVTRHMSEQFF. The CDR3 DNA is TGTGCCAGCCAGGTCACCCGCCACATGAGTGAGCAGTTCTTC. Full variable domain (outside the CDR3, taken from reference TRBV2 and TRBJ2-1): EPEVTQTPSHQVTQMGQEVILRCVPISNHLYFYWYRQILGQKVEFLVSFYNNEISEKSEIFDDQFSVERPDGSNFTLKIRSTKLEDSAMYFCASQVTRHMSEQFFGPGTRLTVL.

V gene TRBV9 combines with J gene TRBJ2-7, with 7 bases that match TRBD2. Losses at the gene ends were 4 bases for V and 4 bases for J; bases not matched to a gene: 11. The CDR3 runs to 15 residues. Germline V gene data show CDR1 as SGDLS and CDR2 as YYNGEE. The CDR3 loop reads CASSPRGDPFYEQYF. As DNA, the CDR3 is TGTGCCAGCAGCCCCCGGGGGGACCCATTTTACGAGCAGTACTTC.